The text below deals with one T cell receptor (beta chain). The antigen remains unidentified. One end of the junction is discordant with germline, which a read error may explain. The data belong to a study of identical twins. Study conclusions and caveats: Less excess twin sharing appeared in beta out-of-frame sequences. The abundant beta clonotypes from cord blood had fewer insertions, and memory repertoires had none of this. Zero-insertion analyses could be partly confounded by invariant MAIT and iNKT cells.

Template switching added a universal primer site; cDNA carried unique molecular identifiers. TCRdb itself ran the 5' RACE reads through MiXCR, one entry per CDR3 protein. The table records more than 1.5 million distinct CDR3 sequences, around 33% of them present only once. CDR1 and CDR2 from the germline V gene are MDHEN and SYDVKM. The CDR3 has 22 amino acids. V usage is TRBV28 and J usage is TRBJ1-4; 10 nucleotides agree with TRBD1. The sequenced material came from cord blood. The sequence was obtained from a newborn girl in good health. CDR3 residues: CTSTETGGLFGKGPATNEKLFF. The CDR3 DNA sequence: TGTACCAGTACGGAGACAGGGGGCCTGTTCGGCAAGGGGCCCGCAACTAATGAAAAACTGTTTTTT.